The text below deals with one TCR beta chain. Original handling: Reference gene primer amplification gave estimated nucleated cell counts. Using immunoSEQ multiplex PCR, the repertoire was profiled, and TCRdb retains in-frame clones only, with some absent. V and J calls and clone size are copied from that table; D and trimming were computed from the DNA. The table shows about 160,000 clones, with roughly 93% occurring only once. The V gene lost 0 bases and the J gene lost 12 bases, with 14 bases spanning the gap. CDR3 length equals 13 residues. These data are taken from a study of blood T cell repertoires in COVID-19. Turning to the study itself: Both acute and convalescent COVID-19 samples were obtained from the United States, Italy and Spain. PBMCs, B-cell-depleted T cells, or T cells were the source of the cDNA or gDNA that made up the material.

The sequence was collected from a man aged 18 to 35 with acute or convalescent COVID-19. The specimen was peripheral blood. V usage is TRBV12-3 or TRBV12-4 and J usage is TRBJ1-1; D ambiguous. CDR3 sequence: CASSLATGISSFF. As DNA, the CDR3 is TGTGCCAGCAGTTTAGCGACGGGGATTAGTTCTTTCTTT.